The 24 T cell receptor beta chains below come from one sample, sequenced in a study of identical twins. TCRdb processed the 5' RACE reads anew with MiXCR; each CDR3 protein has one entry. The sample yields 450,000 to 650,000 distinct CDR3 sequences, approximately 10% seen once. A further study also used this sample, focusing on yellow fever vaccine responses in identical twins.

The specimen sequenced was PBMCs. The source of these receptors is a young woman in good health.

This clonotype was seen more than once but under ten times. CDR3 in DNA: TGTGCCAGCAGCCTAGGGAAGTTCTCCTACAATGAGCAGTTCTTC. Translated: CASSLGKFSYNEQFF. This chain connects TRBV12-3 or TRBV12-4 to TRBJ2-1; D not certain. This CDR3 comprises 15 residues. Trimming cost V 6 bases and J 0 bases, with 12 bases left between them.

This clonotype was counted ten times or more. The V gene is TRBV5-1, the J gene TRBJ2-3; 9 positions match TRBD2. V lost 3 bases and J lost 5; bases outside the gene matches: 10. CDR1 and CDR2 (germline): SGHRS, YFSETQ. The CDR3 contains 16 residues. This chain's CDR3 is CASSSSGRPRGDTQYF. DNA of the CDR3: TGCGCCAGCAGCTCCAGCGGGAGGCCCAGAGGAGATACGCAGTATTTT. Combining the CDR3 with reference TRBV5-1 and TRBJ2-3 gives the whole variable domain KAGVTQTPRYLIKTRGQQVTLSCSPISGHRSVSWYQQTPGQGLQFLFEYFSETQRNKGNFPGRFSGRQFSNSRSEMNVSTLELGDSALYLCASSSSGRPRGDTQYFGPGTRLTVL.

The CDR3 coding sequence is TGTGCCAGCAGCTTACCCAGGAACCAAGAGACCCAGTACTTC. Protein sequence: CASSLPRNQETQYF. The genes are TRBV5-5 and TRBJ2-5; D remains unclear. This CDR3 comprises 14 residues. Between the trimmed V and J ends, which lost 2 bases and 0 bases, there was a span of 8 bases. CDR1 and CDR2 from the germline V gene are SGHKS and YYEKEE (reference sequence).

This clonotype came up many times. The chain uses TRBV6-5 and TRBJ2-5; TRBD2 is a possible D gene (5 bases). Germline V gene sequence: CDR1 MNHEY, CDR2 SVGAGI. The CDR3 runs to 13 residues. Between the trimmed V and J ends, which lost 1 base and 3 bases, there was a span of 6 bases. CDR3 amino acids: CASSYYGKETQYF. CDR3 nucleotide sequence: TGTGCCAGCAGTTACTACGGGAAAGAGACCCAGTACTTC.

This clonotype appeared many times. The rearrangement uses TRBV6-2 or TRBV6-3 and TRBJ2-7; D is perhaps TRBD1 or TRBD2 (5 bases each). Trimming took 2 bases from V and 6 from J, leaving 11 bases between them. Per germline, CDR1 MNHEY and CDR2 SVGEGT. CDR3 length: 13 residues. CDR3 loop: CASSYGEGREQYF. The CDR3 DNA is TGTGCCAGCAGTTACGGTGAGGGGCGCGAGCAGTACTTC.

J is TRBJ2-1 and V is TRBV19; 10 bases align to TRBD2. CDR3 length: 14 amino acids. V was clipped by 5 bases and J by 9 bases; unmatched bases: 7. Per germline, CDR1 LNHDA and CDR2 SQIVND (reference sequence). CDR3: CASSEVAGGFEQFF. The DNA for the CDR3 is TGTGCCAGTAGTGAGGTAGCGGGAGGCTTTGAGCAGTTCTTC.

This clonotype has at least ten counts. The CDR3 DNA is TGCAGTGCTAGACATTCTGGGGGCAATCAGCCCCAGCATTTT. This codes for CSARHSGGNQPQHF. The gene calls are TRBV20-1 and TRBJ1-5, with no clear D. CDR1 and CDR2 (germline): DFQATT, SNEGSKA (reference sequence). The CDR3 loop spans 14 amino acids. Trimming removed 2 bases from V and 2 bases from J, with 10 bases in between.

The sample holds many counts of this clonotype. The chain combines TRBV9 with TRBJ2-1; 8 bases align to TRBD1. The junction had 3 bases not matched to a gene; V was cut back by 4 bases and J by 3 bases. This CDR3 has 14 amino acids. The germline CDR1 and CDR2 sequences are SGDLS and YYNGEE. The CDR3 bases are TGTGCCAGCAGCCCCGGGACAGGCTACAATGAGCAGTTCTTC. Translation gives CASSPGTGYNEQFF.

The CDR3 spells CASSHNVRSYTQYF. CDR3 nucleotide sequence: TGCGCCAGCAGCCATAACGTACGTTCATATACGCAGTATTTT. The V and J genes are TRBV5-1 and TRBJ2-3; D not certain. V shed 4 bases and J shed 7 bases, with 16 bases lying between them. Germline values: CDR1 SGHRS, CDR2 YFSETQ. The CDR3 totals 14 residues.

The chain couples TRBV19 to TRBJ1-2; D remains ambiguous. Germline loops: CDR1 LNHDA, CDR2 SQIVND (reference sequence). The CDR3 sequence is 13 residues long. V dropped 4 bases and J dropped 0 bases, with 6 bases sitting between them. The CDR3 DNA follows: TGTGCCAGTAGTACGACGGCTAACTATGGCTACACCTTC. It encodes CASSTTANYGYTF.

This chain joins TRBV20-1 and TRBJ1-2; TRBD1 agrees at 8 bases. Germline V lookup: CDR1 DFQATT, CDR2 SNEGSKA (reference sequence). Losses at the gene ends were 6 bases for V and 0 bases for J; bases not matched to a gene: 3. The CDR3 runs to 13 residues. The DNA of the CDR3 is TGCAGTGCAGCGACAGGGGCTAACTATGGCTACACCTTC. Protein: CSAATGANYGYTF.

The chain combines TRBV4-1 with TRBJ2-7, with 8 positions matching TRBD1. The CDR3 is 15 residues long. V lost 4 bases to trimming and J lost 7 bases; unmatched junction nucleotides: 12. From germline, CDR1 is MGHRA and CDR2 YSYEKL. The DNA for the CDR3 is TGCGCCAGCAGCCGTGGGGGGCAGGGGGCGATGGAGCAGTACTTC. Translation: CASSRGGQGAMEQYF.

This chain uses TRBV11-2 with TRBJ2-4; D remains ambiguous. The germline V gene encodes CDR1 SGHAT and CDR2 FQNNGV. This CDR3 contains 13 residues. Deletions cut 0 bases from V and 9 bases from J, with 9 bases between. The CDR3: CASSLEQVSIQYF. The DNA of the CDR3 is TGTGCCAGCAGCTTAGAGCAGGTCAGCATTCAGTACTTC.

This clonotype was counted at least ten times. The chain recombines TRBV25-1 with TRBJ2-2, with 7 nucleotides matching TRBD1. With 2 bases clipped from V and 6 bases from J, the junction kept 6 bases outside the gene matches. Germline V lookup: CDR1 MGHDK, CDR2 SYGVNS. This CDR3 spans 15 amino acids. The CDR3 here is CASSEPRQGSGELFF. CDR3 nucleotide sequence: TGTGCCAGCAGTGAACCGAGACAGGGTTCCGGGGAGCTGTTTTTT.

As DNA, the CDR3 is TGTGCCAGCAGTTTATCGACCGGGGTGGGCACCCAGTACTTC. It translates to CASSLSTGVGTQYF. This chain joins TRBV27 and TRBJ2-5, with D perhaps TRBD2 (5 bases). The CDR3 contains 14 residues. Germline V gene data show CDR1 as MNHEY and CDR2 as SMNVEV (reference sequence). The V gene lost 0 bases and the J gene lost 8 bases, with 13 bases spanning the gap.

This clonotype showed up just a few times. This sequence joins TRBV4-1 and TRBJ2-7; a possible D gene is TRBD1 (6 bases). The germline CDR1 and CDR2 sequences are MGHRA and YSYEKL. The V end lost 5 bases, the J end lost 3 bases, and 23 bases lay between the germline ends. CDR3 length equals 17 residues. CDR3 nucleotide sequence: TGCGCCAGCAGCAAGGGGGTCTTAGTTGGACGGTTCTACGAGCAGTACTTC. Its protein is CASSKGVLVGRFYEQYF.

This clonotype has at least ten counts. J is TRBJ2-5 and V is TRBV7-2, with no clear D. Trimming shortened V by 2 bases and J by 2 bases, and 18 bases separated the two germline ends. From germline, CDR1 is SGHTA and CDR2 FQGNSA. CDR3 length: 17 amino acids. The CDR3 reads CASSLSVRAVRQETQYF. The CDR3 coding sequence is TGTGCCAGCAGCTTATCCGTCCGGGCGGTGCGACAAGAGACCCAGTACTTC.

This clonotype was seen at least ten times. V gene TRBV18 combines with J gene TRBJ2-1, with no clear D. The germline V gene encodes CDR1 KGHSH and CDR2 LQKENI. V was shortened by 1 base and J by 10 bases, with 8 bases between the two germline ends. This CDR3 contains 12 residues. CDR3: CASSPQVPEQFF. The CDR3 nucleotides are TGTGCCAGCTCACCACAGGTCCCGGAGCAGTTCTTC. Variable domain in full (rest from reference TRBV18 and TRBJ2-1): NAGVMQNPRHLVRRRGQEARLRCSPMKGHSHVYWYRQLPEEGLKFMVYLQKENIIDESGMPKERFSAEFPKEGPSILRIQQVVRGDSAAYFCASSPQVPEQFFGPGTRLTVL.

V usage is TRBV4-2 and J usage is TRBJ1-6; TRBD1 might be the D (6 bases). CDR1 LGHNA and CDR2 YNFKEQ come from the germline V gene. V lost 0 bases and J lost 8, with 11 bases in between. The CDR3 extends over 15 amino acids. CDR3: CASSQENRVDSPLHF. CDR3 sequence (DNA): TGTGCCAGCAGCCAAGAGAACAGGGTAGATTCACCCCTCCACTTT.

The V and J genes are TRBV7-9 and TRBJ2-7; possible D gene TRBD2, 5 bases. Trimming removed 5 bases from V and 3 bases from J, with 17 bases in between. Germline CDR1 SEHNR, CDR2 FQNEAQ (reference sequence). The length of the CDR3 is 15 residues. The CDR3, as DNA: TGTGCCAGCAGCCGAGGGTCCACCTTGAACTACGAGCAGTACTTC. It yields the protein CASSRGSTLNYEQYF.

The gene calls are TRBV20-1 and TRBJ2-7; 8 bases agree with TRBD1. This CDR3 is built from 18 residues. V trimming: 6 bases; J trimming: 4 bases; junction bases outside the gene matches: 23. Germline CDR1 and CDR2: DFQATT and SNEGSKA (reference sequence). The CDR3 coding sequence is TGCAGTGCGACCCATCCCCCCGTCCGGACAGGGAGTGGGTACGAGCAGTACTTC. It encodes CSATHPPVRTGSGYEQYF.

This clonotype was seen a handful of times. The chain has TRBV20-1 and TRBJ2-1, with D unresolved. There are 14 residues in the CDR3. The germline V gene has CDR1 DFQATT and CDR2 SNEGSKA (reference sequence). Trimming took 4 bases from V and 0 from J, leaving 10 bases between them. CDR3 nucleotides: TGCAGTGCTACCCCTTCGAGCTCCTACAATGAGCAGTTCTTC. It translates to CSATPSSSYNEQFF.

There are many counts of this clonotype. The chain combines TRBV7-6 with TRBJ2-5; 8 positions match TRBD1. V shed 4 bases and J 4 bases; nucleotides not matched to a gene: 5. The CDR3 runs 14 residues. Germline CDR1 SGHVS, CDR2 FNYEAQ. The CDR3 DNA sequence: TGTGCCAGCAGCTCTCGGACAGGGAGAGAGACCCAGTACTTC. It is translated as CASSSRTGRETQYF.

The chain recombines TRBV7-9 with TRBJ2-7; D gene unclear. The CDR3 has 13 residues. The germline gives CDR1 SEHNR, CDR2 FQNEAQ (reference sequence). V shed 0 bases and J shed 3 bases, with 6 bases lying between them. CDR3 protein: CASSLAEVYEQYF. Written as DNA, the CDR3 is TGTGCCAGCAGCTTAGCGGAAGTCTACGAGCAGTACTTC.